Listed below are T cell receptor beta chains from one sample, sequenced in a study of blood T cell repertoires in COVID-19. TCRdb keeps only in-frame clones here, not all; method: immunoSEQ multiplex PCR. The sample has fewer than 300,000 clones, 85% seen once. Material for sequencing was peripheral blood. The receptors here all came from a man in his fifties with active or convalescent COVID-19. Each CDR3 is given with its conserved first and last residue. A D gene is named only where the DNA matches it firmly. Size is omitted from some rows. Given values are once, few, many or a class for expanded clones.

clone_size	cdr3_length	j_call	d_call	v_call	cdr3_nt	cdr3_aa
-	17	TRBJ2-3	TRBD2	TRBV14	TGTGCCAGCAGCCTCGTCCTGGGCGGGAGGGGTCCAGATACGCAGTATTTT	CASSLVLGGRGPDTQYF
-	15	TRBJ2-5	-	TRBV6-1	TGTGCCAGCAGTGAAATGAGACTGAAGTCAGAGACCCAGTACTTC	CASSEMRLKSETQYF
-	14	TRBJ2-2	TRBD2	TRBV30	TGTGCCGCCCGGGAGGGAACGAACACCGGGGAGCTGTTTTTT	CAAREGTNTGELFF
few	16	TRBJ1-3	-	TRBV6-6	TGTGCCAGCAGCCTACGGGTCCAGGGGTCTGGAAACACCATATATTTT	CASSLRVQGSGNTIYF
-	14	TRBJ1-4	-	TRBV10-3	TGTGCCATCAGTGTACAACAGTTTGATGAAAAACTGTTTTTT	CAISVQQFDEKLFF
-	13	TRBJ2-1	-	TRBV6-4	TGTGCCAGCAGTGACTCAACTAGGTCCCCTCGGTTCTTC	CASSDSTRSPRFF
-	17	TRBJ2-5	TRBD2	TRBV5-1	TGCGCCAGCAGCCCGCAGGAGACTAGCGGTAATGGAGAGACCCAGTACTTC	CASSPQETSGNGETQYF
-	11	TRBJ2-7	-	TRBV12-3/TRBV12-4	TGTGCCAGCAGTTCGGGGTACGAGCAGTACTTC	CASSSGYEQYF
few	14	TRBJ1-2	TRBD1	TRBV18	TGTGCCAGCTCACCTCTACCTCGGACAGGGCAGGCCACCTTC	CASSPLPRTGQATF
-	17	TRBJ2-1	-	TRBV7-3	TGTGCCAGCAGCTCGCATCTAGGGGAAAGCTCCTACAATGAGCAGTTCTTC	CASSSHLGESSYNEQFF
-	17	TRBJ2-3	TRBD2	TRBV9	TGTGCCAGCAGCACATGGGAGCGGGAGGTTTCCACAGATACGCAGTATTTT	CASSTWEREVSTDTQYF
-	12	TRBJ1-2	TRBD1	TRBV10-3	TGTGCCATCAGTACCCGGGACAGTAGCTACACCTTC	CAISTRDSSYTF
-	14	TRBJ2-1	-	TRBV28	TGTGCCAGCAGTCAGGGGAGCTCCTACAATGAGCAGTTCTTC	CASSQGSSYNEQFF
-	15	TRBJ2-2	-	TRBV11-3	TGTGCCAGCAGCTTGGGCAGGGCCGGAAACGGGGAGCTGTTTTTT	CASSLGRAGNGELFF
-	14	TRBJ2-1	-	TRBV19	TGTGCCAGTAGTACAGGGAGGTCCTACAATGAGCAGTTCTTC	CASSTGRSYNEQFF
once	16	TRBJ2-3	-	TRBV5-5	TGTGCCAGCAGCTTGGGGGGAGGCGGTTGGACAGATACGCAGTATTTT	CASSLGGGGWTDTQYF
few	14	TRBJ2-7	-	TRBV7-9	TGTGCCAGCAGCTTAGGTCATTTAGCTGGCGAGCAGTACTTC	CASSLGHLAGEQYF
few	14	TRBJ2-2	TRBD1	TRBV5-1	TGCGCCAGCAGCCTCACAGGGGTTACCGGGGAGCTGTTTTTT	CASSLTGVTGELFF
-	15	TRBJ1-1	-	TRBV28	TGTGCCAGCAGTGACTCGGGTAGCTGGAACACTGAAGCTTTCTTT	CASSDSGSWNTEAFF
-	14	TRBJ2-5	TRBD2	TRBV7-2	TGTGCCAGCAGCTTAGGACTAGCACAAGAGACCCAGTACTTC	CASSLGLAQETQYF
-	15	TRBJ2-1	TRBD1	TRBV19	TGTGCCAGTAGTATTGGTGTCAGGGGGCACTCCGAGGAGTTCTTC	CASSIGVRGHSEEFF
few	13	TRBJ2-7	TRBD1	TRBV6-5	TGTGCCACTCGGGACAGGGGGGGCCGCGAGCAGTACTTC	CATRDRGGREQYF
-	13	TRBJ2-1	-	TRBV5-1	TGCGCCAGCAGTGGGACTTCGTACAATGAGCAGTTCTTC	CASSGTSYNEQFF
once	14	TRBJ2-7	TRBD1	TRBV9	TGTGCCAGCAGCGAGGGGGCTTACGTCTACGAGCAGTACTTC	CASSEGAYVYEQYF
-	15	TRBJ2-7	-	TRBV27	TGTGCCAGCAGTTTATTGGGGGAGGCCACCTACGAGCAGTACTTC	CASSLLGEATYEQYF
-	15	TRBJ1-4	-	TRBV5-4	TGTGCCAGCAGCCCCGAGCCCACTTCTAATGAAAAACTGTTTTTT	CASSPEPTSNEKLFF
few	18	TRBJ2-7	-	TRBV21-1	TGTGCCAGCAGAAGTTCGAAGCGGGAGGGCCCGGGATCCTACGAGCAGTACTTC	CASRSSKREGPGSYEQYF
-	15	TRBJ1-5	-	TRBV30	TGTGCCTGGAGTGGCCTTCGAGGGTACAATCAGCCCCAGCATTTT	CAWSGLRGYNQPQHF
once	13	TRBJ2-5	-	TRBV7-3	TGTGCCAGCAGCCCGAATAGGGGGGAGACCCAGTACTTC	CASSPNRGETQYF
-	15	TRBJ1-4	TRBD1	TRBV4-2	TGTGCCAGCAGCCAACGACAGGGCATTAATGAAAAACTGTTTTTT	CASSQRQGINEKLFF
-	13	TRBJ2-7	-	TRBV7-2	TGTGCCAGCAGTCCCACACACTTGACTCCGCAGTACTTC	CASSPTHLTPQYF
once	18	TRBJ2-1	TRBD2	TRBV30	TGTGCCTGGAGCCCACTAGCGGGAGGGCGGGGGTCCTACAATGAGCAGTTCTTC	CAWSPLAGGRGSYNEQFF
-	13	TRBJ2-2	-	TRBV12-3/TRBV12-4	TGTGCCAGCAGTCTCACAGGGTCCGCGGAGCTGTTTTTT	CASSLTGSAELFF
few	15	TRBJ1-5	TRBD1	TRBV19	TGTGCCAGTAGTATCACTGGACAGGTAGGACAGCCCCAGCATTTT	CASSITGQVGQPQHF
few	15	TRBJ1-4	-	TRBV27	TGTGCCAGCCGTACCCTCGGCGGGGGTAATGAAAAACTGTTTTTT	CASRTLGGGNEKLFF
-	18	TRBJ1-5	-	TRBV10-1	TGCGCCAGCAGTGCACCCACCGGGGAGGGAGTAGGCAATCAGCCCCAGCATTTT	CASSAPTGEGVGNQPQHF
-	11	TRBJ2-1	-	TRBV15	TGTGCCACCAGCACTTACAATGAGCAGTTCTTC	CATSTYNEQFF
-	14	TRBJ2-5	TRBD1	TRBV20-1	TGCAGTGCTAGTCGGCAGGGGGCTCGAGAGACCCAGTACTTC	CSASRQGARETQYF
-	15	TRBJ2-1	TRBD2	TRBV28	TGTGCCAGCAGTTTAGGCGGTGCGGGAGGGCATGAGCAGTTCTTC	CASSLGGAGGHEQFF
-	14	TRBJ1-4	TRBD1	TRBV5-1	TGCGCCAGCAGCACCGGGACAGCTAATGAAAAACTGTTTTTT	CASSTGTANEKLFF
-	12	TRBJ2-2	-	TRBV12-3/TRBV12-4	TGTGCCAGCGGGCGAAACACCGGGGAGCTGTTTTTT	CASGRNTGELFF
-	14	TRBJ2-3	-	TRBV19	TGTGCCAGTAAGAGTCCGGGAGGCACAGATACGCAGTATTTT	CASKSPGGTDTQYF
once	15	TRBJ2-7	-	TRBV10-3	TGTGCCATCAGGAGAGGAGAACAACCAACGGGGGAGCAGTACTTC	CAIRRGEQPTGEQYF
-	13	TRBJ2-7	-	TRBV29-1	TGCAGCGTGGAGAGGCAGGGTACATACGAGCAGTACTTC	CSVERQGTYEQYF
-	12	TRBJ1-1	-	TRBV30	TGTGCCTGGAGCCCTCAGGGCACTGAAGCTTTCTTT	CAWSPQGTEAFF
-	14	TRBJ2-2	-	TRBV7-3	TGTGCCAGCAGCTTAAAGGGGGACACCGGGGAGCTGTTTTTT	CASSLKGDTGELFF